The 17 T cell receptor beta chains below all came from one sample that was sequenced in a study of blood T cells in healthy people across ages. The second PCR ran about 6 to 12 cycles with a sample-barcoded 5' primer and J-beta primers. Each CDR3 protein gets one entry after TCRdb re-called the 5' RACE reads with MiXCR. Among some 1.6 million distinct CDR3 sequences listed, about 35% were seen once. Sequenced: blood. The receptors were gathered from a woman aged 25 to 45 in good health.

The sample holds many counts of this clonotype. The CDR3 sequence is CSARAGSYEQYF. In DNA form, the CDR3 reads TGCAGTGCTAGAGCGGGTTCCTACGAGCAGTACTTC. The chain carries TRBV20-1 and TRBJ2-7; D call uncertain. The germline V and J ends were trimmed by 1 base and 1 base, with 5 bases remaining between them. Germline V gives CDR1 DFQATT, CDR2 SNEGSKA (reference sequence). The CDR3 totals 12 residues.

The gene calls are TRBV20-1 and TRBJ2-5; 8 bases are a match to TRBD1. Per germline, CDR1 DFQATT and CDR2 SNEGSKA (reference sequence). This CDR3 region has 17 residues. With V trimmed by 1 base and J by 4 bases, 14 bases remained unmatched. For the CDR3, the DNA is TGCAGTGCTAGAGTCCCCTCCAGGGGGCCCTCACGAGAGACCCAGTACTTC. This translates into CSARVPSRGPSRETQYF.

This clonotype showed up just a few times. The rearrangement uses TRBV20-1 and TRBJ2-7, with D tentatively TRBD1 (6 bases). The germline V and J ends were trimmed by 5 bases and 3 bases, with 17 bases remaining between them. Germline CDR1 and CDR2: DFQATT and SNEGSKA (reference sequence). The CDR3 sequence is 14 residues long. CDR3 protein: CSASGATIDYEQYF. CDR3 sequence (DNA): TGCAGTGCTTCAGGGGCCACTATAGACTACGAGCAGTACTTC.

This clonotype has more than one count but fewer than ten. The CDR3 spells CASSLWGDEISGYTF. CDR3 nucleotide sequence: TGTGCCAGCAGCTTATGGGGGGACGAAATCTCTGGCTACACCTTC. The V call is TRBV7-9, the J call TRBJ1-2, with a weak D call TRBD1 (5 bases). Deletions cut 2 bases from V and 7 bases from J, with 17 bases between. Germline CDR1 is SEHNR and CDR2 is FQNEAQ (reference sequence). The CDR3 has 15 amino acids. Based on the CDR3 plus reference TRBV7-9 and TRBJ1-2, the full variable domain is DTGVSQNPRHKITKRGQNVTFRCDPISEHNRLYWYRQTLGQGPEFLTYFQNEAQLEKSRLLSDRFSAERPKGSFSTLEIQRTEQGDSAMYLCASSLWGDEISGYTFGSGTRLTVV.

The chain carries TRBV3-1 and TRBJ2-7; TRBD1 aligns across 8 bases. V gave up 5 bases and J gave up 0 bases; unmatched junction bases: 9. The length of the CDR3 is 16 residues. Germline CDR1 and CDR2: LGHDT and YNNKEL (reference sequence). The CDR3 protein is CASSAYPGQGSYEQYF. The CDR3 DNA sequence: TGTGCCAGCAGCGCCTACCCTGGACAGGGCTCCTACGAGCAGTACTTC.

On this clonotype: The junction departs from the called germline gene at one end, perhaps through a read error. The chain uses TRBV11-3 and TRBJ1-1, with a possible D match to TRBD1 (6 bases). The germline CDR1 and CDR2 sequences are SGHNT and YENEEA. The CDR3 spans 13 residues. The CDR3 bases are TGTGCCTGCAGCCCTCAGGGGAAGGGTGAAGCTTTCTTT. The encoded protein is CACSPQGKGEAFF.

In its sample, this clonotype was seen a few times. The V and J genes are TRBV12-3 or TRBV12-4 and TRBJ2-3; 7 nucleotides match TRBD2. J lost 8 bases, V lost 5 bases, and 22 bases had no gene match. CDR3 length: 18 amino acids. The CDR3 sequence: CASSARGGPAPSPGTQYF. The CDR3 region has the DNA TGTGCCAGCAGTGCACGGGGAGGGCCGGCTCCCTCCCCCGGTACGCAGTATTTT.

A few counts support this clonotype. The chain couples TRBV27 to TRBJ2-7; TRBD2 might be the D (5 bases). Trimming took 5 bases from V and 5 from J, leaving 22 bases between them. This CDR3 is 16 amino acids long. Germline CDR1 MNHEY, CDR2 SMNVEV (reference sequence). CDR3 coding DNA: TGTGCCAGCAGTGAGGGTGGGTGGTTGAGTAGGGACGAGCAGTACTTC. This gives the protein CASSEGGWLSRDEQYF.

V and J are TRBV3-1 and TRBJ1-1, with 7 bases matching TRBD1. Germline loops: CDR1 LGHDT, CDR2 YNNKEL (reference sequence). The CDR3 length is 16 residues. V shed 2 bases, J shed 4 bases, and the junction held 10 bases outside the gene matches. The chain's CDR3 is CASSQKTGRGITEAFF. The CDR3 nucleotides read TGTGCCAGCAGCCAAAAGACAGGGAGGGGTATCACTGAAGCTTTCTTT.

This clonotype was observed a handful of times. The rearrangement links TRBV10-3 to TRBJ1-1, with a possible D match to TRBD1 (5 bases). V was trimmed by 0 bases and J by 5 bases, leaving 13 bases between them. CDR3 length: 15 amino acids. Germline V gene data show CDR1 as ENHRY and CDR2 as SYGVKD. In DNA form, the CDR3 reads TGTGCCATCAGTGAGTCAAGGGAGGGGTGGACTGAAGCTTTCTTT. Translation gives CAISESREGWTEAFF.

The V and J genes are TRBV6-2 or TRBV6-3 and TRBJ1-1; D remains ambiguous. CDR3 length: 12 residues. Trimming left V 5 bases short and J 6 bases short, with 10 bases between. CDR1 and CDR2 (germline): MNHEY, SVGEGT. The DNA of the CDR3 is TGTGCCAGCAGTCCCCAGGTACCTGAAGCTTTCTTT. This encodes CASSPQVPEAFF.

The chain joins TRBV7-8 to TRBJ2-7; 8 bases map to TRBD2. There are 18 residues in the CDR3. V was pared by 1 base and J by 3 bases, with 14 bases of the junction left unmatched. Germline V lookup: CDR1 SGHVS, CDR2 FQNEAQ. CDR3: CASSLGAYGLADYYEQYF. For the CDR3, the DNA is TGTGCCAGCAGCTTAGGGGCATATGGACTAGCAGACTACTACGAGCAGTACTTC.

In this sample, this clonotype turned up many times. The J gene is TRBJ2-7, the V gene TRBV5-6; possible D gene TRBD2, 5 bases. Trimming removed 5 bases from V and 3 bases from J, with 12 bases in between. This CDR3 comprises 13 residues. The V gene's germline CDR1 is SGHDT and CDR2 YYEEEE. DNA of the CDR3: TGTGCCAGCAGTTTACGCGGGTACTACGAGCAGTACTTC. Amino acid sequence: CASSLRGYYEQYF.

The CDR3 protein is CATSSLQGQETQYF. DNA of the CDR3: TGTGCCACCAGCAGTTTACAGGGGCAAGAGACCCAGTACTTC. The chain couples TRBV15 to TRBJ2-5, with 7 bases fitting TRBD1. The length of the CDR3 is 14 residues. Per germline, CDR1 LNHNV and CDR2 YYDKDF (reference sequence). Unmatched junction bases numbered 3, after V lost 3 bases and J lost 2 bases.

The rearrangement links TRBV20-1 to TRBJ2-7; 13 bases are shared with TRBD2. V lost 8 bases and J lost 5; bases outside the gene matches: 15. In germline, CDR1 is DFQATT, CDR2 SNEGSKA (reference sequence). The length of the CDR3 is 16 residues. Here the CDR3 reads CSPLWGLAGYSHEQYF. The CDR3 DNA sequence: TGCAGTCCTTTGTGGGGACTAGCGGGATATTCCCACGAGCAGTACTTC.

This clonotype was seen a few times. The V and J genes are TRBV2 and TRBJ2-1; no clear D. CDR1 is SNHLY, CDR2 FYNNEI, per germline. The V end lost 5 bases, the J end lost 6 bases, and 14 bases lay between the germline ends. This CDR3 spans 14 amino acids. The CDR3 spells CASSPKRPGNEQFF. The CDR3 coding sequence is TGTGCCAGCAGTCCCAAAAGGCCGGGCAATGAGCAGTTCTTC.

This clonotype was seen only a few times. This chain uses TRBV4-1 with TRBJ2-1; D unclear. Trimming shortened V by 1 base and J by 0 bases, and 10 bases separated the two germline ends. Germline CDR1 MGHRA, CDR2 YSYEKL. The CDR3 has 16 amino acids. CDR3: CASSQVNLVSYNEQFF. For the CDR3, the DNA is TGCGCCAGCAGCCAAGTAAACTTGGTCTCCTACAATGAGCAGTTCTTC.